This T cell receptor (beta chain) derives from a study of shared clonotypes between healthy human individuals. Germline CDR1 is LNHNV and CDR2 is YYDKDF (reference sequence). This CDR3 contains 17 residues. The V and J ends lost 0 bases and 6 bases respectively, with 19 bases between them. Generated by immunoSEQ multiplex PCR, the TCRdb table keeps only in-frame clones and is missing some. The table has 2 million to 2.5 million clones, approximately 95% seen once; the top ten hold 0.39%. Donors comprised healthy HIV-negative adults lacking recent acute infections or vaccinations. The TCR originated in a man between 18 and 29 years old in good health. Some clones in this sample may be carry-over from other donors' samples. The chain couples TRBV15 to TRBJ2-3, with D possibly matching TRBD2 (6 bases). Sequencing input: naive CD4+ T cells from PBMCs. Noted subset: CD45RA+ positively selected. The DNA of the CDR3 is TGTGCCACCAGCAGAGATTCTTACGGGGGTGGCGGCGATACGCAGTATTTT. It codes for CATSRDSYGGGGDTQYF.